This record covers a single T cell receptor (beta chain). The specificity of this receptor is unknown. No per-base quality is available; no much larger clone lies one base away. All of the isolated RNA was reverse transcribed with the High Capacity cDNA Reverse Transcription Kit, so expressed TCRB transcripts were sequenced. Deep immunoSEQ sequencing was performed on naive, central memory and regulatory T cell samples, with an average of roughly 3.6 million total reads per sample. Sorted cells were lysed in RLT buffer and RNA was extracted with DNase-treated RNeasy Micro or Mini kits, depending on cell number. Each cell subset was processed separately to prevent cross-contamination, with patient and healthy donor samples processed together. The immunoSEQ multiplex PCR was used to amplify TCRB sequences from cDNA, generating 87-bp fragments that spanned the CDR3 region. Sequencing of the amplicons was done on the Illumina HiSeq platform. Per the original workflow: Synthetic template baselines were used to correct PCR bias computationally, reads within Hamming distance 2 were collapsed together, and singletons that could not be merged were discarded. Reads were aligned to IMGT to assign V, D and J genes, CDR3 length, and insertions or deletions at six rearrangement sites. Within each subset, clonotype counts were normalized to sorted cell number, and only after that were true diversity and Gini coefficients computed with the tcR R package. The overlap coefficient, calculated on TCRB nucleotide sequences, was used to measure repertoire sharing. Out-of-frame TCRB sequences from naive cells were analyzed to stand in for the pre-selection repertoire. Here the immuneACCESS table is served through TCRdb, limited to in-frame sequences with V and J called. Missing clones are a known gap in these copies; in checked studies unresolved V genes cover under half, and the rest lacks a known reason. V, J and clone size are taken as reported in that table, and D and trimming were inferred from the DNA itself. For this sample there are roughly 500,000 clones; about 32% appear just once. Around 0.065% of the sample lies in the top ten.

The germline V gene provides CDR1 SGHTA and CDR2 FQGNSA. From the cysteine up to the phenylalanine, the CDR3 has a length of 18 residues. This entry keeps only the CDR3 DNA: 54 bases, framed from base 1. The germline ends are 17 bases apart after V is trimmed by 1 base and J by 1 base. The sample belongs to a study of beta chain features in type 1 diabetes (dated by TCRdb to the late 2010s). About the study as a whole: Patients and healthy donors did not differ in mean age, gender distribution, total cell number or subset yield. A total of roughly 100,000,000 sorted cells were examined across all samples, and the number of cells per subset was strongly correlated with RNA yield. The study compared TCRB repertoires of sorted circulating CD4+ T cell subsets between recently diagnosed type 1 diabetes patients and matched healthy donors. Regulatory and stem cell-like memory subsets were isolated from only 8 patients and 8 healthy donors, whereas naive and central memory subsets came from all 28 donors. General conclusions and limits of the study: Shorter templates might have been favored by PCR, but patient and control samples were amplified and corrected together, so both groups would have been affected equally by any skew. Naive, central memory and regulatory TCRB repertoires appeared to be more alike among patients than among healthy donors. At VDJ recombination sites, type 1 diabetes patients had fewer insertions and more deleted nucleotides, which implies abnormalities in thymic rearrangement. A moderate but significant shortening of TCRB CDR3 length was observed in type 1 diabetes patients in all four CD4+ subsets. HLA sub-analyses involved small numbers of individuals, so any influence of HLA type on TCRB rearrangement remained unresolved. Because cDNA rather than genomic DNA was sequenced, highly expressing activated cells could have been over-represented, although no difference in activation and CD3 levels was found between groups.

Each donor gave one peripheral blood draw, about 110 mL on average, collected into heparinised tubes. A BD FACSAria II was used to sort naive, central memory, regulatory and stem cell-like memory CD4+ T cells with a panel that included CD45RO, CCR7, CD25, CD127, CD95 and CD27. Every sorted population had a purity above 95%. Right away, PBMCs were isolated by Lymphoprep density gradient centrifugation and were stained directly, with no culture step. Samples were stained and sorted in pairs, with one healthy donor and one patient per experiment, so that batch effects were minimized. The sequence derives from a man younger than 30 in good health. Sequencing was carried out using naive CD4+ T cells from blood. Reading the label with the study, this specimen's cell subset or site is: true naive CD4+ T cells. This chain is built from TRBV7-2 and TRBJ2-1; a confident D gene designation cannot be given. The CDR3: CASSLVGWAVGSYNEQFF. The DNA sequence is given as TGTGCCAGCAGCTTAGTAGGTTGGGCGGTGGGGTCCTACAATGAGCAGTTCTTC.